The sequence of this T cell receptor (beta chain) was determined in a study of blood T cell repertoires in COVID-19. Whole-study context: Samples representing acute and convalescent COVID-19 were sourced from the United States, Italy and Spain. Nucleic acid was either cDNA or gDNA, and it came from T cells, B-cell-depleted T cells, or PBMCs.

The repertoire was sequenced with immunoSEQ multiplex PCR; TCRdb's copy has only in-frame clones and lacks some. The sample has fewer than 250,000 clones, 85% to 90% seen once. The CDR3 runs to 15 residues. With 5 bases removed from V and 1 base from J, the gap between germline ends came to 15 bases. Germline V CDR1 and CDR2: LNHDA, SQIVND (reference sequence). The specimen sequenced was peripheral blood. The clonotype was recovered from a man aged 45-65 years with COVID-19, enrolled during active disease. The rearrangement joins TRBV19 to TRBJ2-7; weak D call: TRBD1 (5 bases). The CDR3 sequence: CASSDQGFSSYEQYF. The CDR3 DNA is TGTGCCAGTAGTGACCAGGGTTTCTCTTCCTACGAGCAGTACTTC.